These 4 T cell receptor beta chains came from one sample sequenced in a study of blood T cell repertoires in COVID-19. Libraries were prepared by immunoSEQ multiplex PCR; TCRdb keeps only in-frame clonotypes and omits some of them. The sample lists tens of thousands of clones, 70% to 85% occurring once. Specimen: peripheral blood. The receptors come from a woman in her fifties or sixties with acute or convalescent COVID-19.

The rearrangement joins TRBV5-1 to TRBJ2-2; D may be TRBD2 (5 bases). The ends were cut back, 2 bases at V and 1 base at J, with 9 bases in the middle. Germline V gives CDR1 SGHRS, CDR2 YFSETQ. CDR3 size: 15 residues. DNA for the CDR3: TGCGCCAGCAGCTTATCCGGGGAGAACACCGGGGAGCTGTTTTTT. Translating it yields CASSLSGENTGELFF.

The rearrangement joins TRBV30 to TRBJ2-5, with TRBD1 matching over 8 bases. The ends lost 3 bases at V and 1 base at J; junction bases unmatched: 7. This CDR3 is built from 15 residues. The germline V gene encodes CDR1 GTSNPN and CDR2 SVGIG (reference sequence). The CDR3 reads CAWSRGQSPQETQYF. The CDR3 nucleotides are TGTGCCTGGAGCAGGGGGCAGTCCCCCCAAGAGACCCAGTACTTC.

The chain couples TRBV19 to TRBJ1-3, with D perhaps TRBD1 (5 bases). The germline CDR1 and CDR2 sequences are LNHDA and SQIVND (reference sequence). The length of the CDR3 is 14 residues. V shed 7 bases and J shed 3 bases, with 13 bases lying between them. CDR3 region: CASMGGAYGNTIYF. CDR3 DNA sequence: TGTGCCAGTATGGGAGGGGCGTATGGAAACACCATATATTTT.

This CDR3 is CASSFRAGEQFF. DNA for the CDR3: TGTGCCAGCAGTTTCCGAGCGGGTGAGCAGTTCTTC. This sequence joins TRBV28 and TRBJ2-1, with D perhaps TRBD2 (6 bases). The CDR3 totals 12 residues. The germline V gene encodes CDR1 MDHEN and CDR2 SYDVKM. Trimming removed 3 bases from V and 9 bases from J, with 9 bases in between.